This T cell receptor (beta chain) was documented in a study of control samples from healthy donors and cancer patients. V was cut by 6 bases and J by 0 bases, with 12 bases left in between. The CDR3 spans 15 residues. Germline CDR1 MDHEN, CDR2 SYDVKM. Sequenced by immunoSEQ multiplex PCR; TCRdb stores in-frame clones only, minus some. This table holds fewer than 200,000 clones. This sequence was found in a woman in her 30s in good health. The sequenced sample was blood. J is TRBJ1-5 and V is TRBV28; D may be TRBD1 (5 bases). The CDR3 nucleotides are TGTGCCAGCAGCCCCCGGAGGGGTAGCAATCAGCCCCAGCATTTT. Translated: CASSPRRGSNQPQHF. The full variable domain, in which reference TRBV28 and TRBJ1-5 provide the parts outside the CDR3, is DVKVTQSSRYLVKRTGEKVFLECVQDMDHENMFWYRQDPGLGLRLIYFSYDVKMKEKGDIPEGYSVSREKKERFSLILESASTNQTSMYLCASSPRRGSNQPQHFGDGTRLSIL.